The present TCR beta chain was sequenced within a study of blood T cells in healthy people across ages. Study results and caveats: The long-lived group displayed more naive CD4+ cells, plus higher diversity, than the aged donors did. It was held that the diversity estimates obtained from one million T cells were underestimates.

The CDR3 loop spans 13 amino acids. CDR1 is MDHEN, CDR2 SYDVKM, per germline. A second roughly 6 to 11 cycle PCR used barcoded and J-beta primers. TCRdb passed the 5' RACE reads through MiXCR, listing each CDR3 protein once. The sample has about 620,000 distinct CDR3 sequences; over 40% are singletons. Every sample yielded at least 7 million isolated PBMCs. Total RNA, at least 5 micrograms per sample, came from PBMCs. Worth noting for this clonotype: Its antigen is undetermined.

The TCR was taken from an elderly woman in good health. The chain combines TRBV28 with TRBJ2-7; D not certain. Judging by the DNA end, TRBJ2-5 fits better; the J call may be wrong. The sample comprised blood. CDR3 nucleotide sequence: TGTGCCAGCTACCGTGAGGTCGGGGAGACCCAGTACTTC. This translates into CASYREVGETQYF.